This TCR beta chain comes out of a study of blood T cell repertoires in COVID-19. Study overall: PBMCs, B-cell-depleted T cells, or T cells were the source of the cDNA or gDNA that made up the material.

Trimming took off 2 bases at V and 5 bases at J, with 9 bases between the two ends. The CDR3 covers 13 residues. CDR1 and CDR2 (germline): SNHLY, FYNNEI. Study processing details: Amplification with reference gene primers provided the estimates of nucleated cell counts. Some clones are missing from TCRdb's copy, which holds only in-frame ones; the method was immunoSEQ multiplex PCR. For V, J and clone size, that table is used; D and trimming come from the DNA. The sample records around 20,000 clones, 70% to 90% being singletons. This clonotype was obtained from a human donor in a cohort sampled during active COVID-19. The material sequenced was peripheral blood. The gene calls are TRBV2 and TRBJ1-2; D is perhaps TRBD1 (5 bases). CDR3 coding DNA: TGTGCCAGCAGTGAACAGGGCGGATATGGCTACACCTTC. It codes for CASSEQGGYGYTF.